This TCR beta chain was sequenced for a study of somatic mutations in cytotoxic T cells in rheumatoid arthritis. Trimming at V came to 2 bases and at J to 6 bases, leaving 4 bases not matched to a gene. CDR3 length equals 14 residues. Germline V CDR1 and CDR2: MNHEY, SVGAGI. TCRdb's copy holds only in-frame clones and misses some; the assay was immunoSEQ multiplex PCR. Found here are tens of thousands of clones, around 87% of them singletons; the top ten hold roughly 9.6%. The chain combines TRBV6-5 with TRBJ1-2, with 9 bases that match TRBD1. The sample taken for sequencing was CD8+ T cells sorted from blood. This receptor was obtained from an adult with rheumatoid arthritis. The CDR3 nucleotides are TGTGCCAGCAGTTACACCGGGACAGGGAATGGCTACACCTTC. It translates to CASSYTGTGNGYTF.